The 13 T cell receptor beta chains below were found in one sample sequenced in a study of blood T cell repertoires in COVID-19. Some clones are missing from TCRdb's copy, which holds only in-frame ones; the method was immunoSEQ multiplex PCR. The sample holds 100,000 to 150,000 clones, approximately 80% seen once. The sequencing sample was made of peripheral blood. Receptors originate from a woman aged 45-60 years with acute or convalescent COVID-19.

The rearrangement links TRBV5-1 to TRBJ2-1; TRBD2 aligns across 14 bases. The junction had 6 bases not matched to a gene; V was cut back by 0 bases and J by 7 bases. The germline V gene has CDR1 SGHRS and CDR2 YFSETQ. The CDR3 runs to 17 residues. As DNA, the CDR3 is TGCGCCAGCAGCTTGGTTTCCGGGACTAGCGGGAGAAATGAGCAGTTCTTC. This translates into CASSLVSGTSGRNEQFF.

The V call is TRBV6-5, the J call TRBJ1-2; D might be TRBD1 (5 bases). The CDR3 contains 13 residues. The V gene's germline CDR1 is MNHEY and CDR2 SVGAGI. The V end lost 7 bases, the J end lost 4 bases, and 13 bases lay between the germline ends. In DNA form, the CDR3 reads TGTGCCAGCAATACCAGGGTTCGCTATGGCTACACCTTC. Translating it yields CASNTRVRYGYTF.

This rearrangement joins TRBV4-2 to TRBJ2-1; D is perhaps TRBD1 (5 bases). The V and J ends lost 0 bases and 6 bases respectively, with 15 bases between them. This CDR3 has 16 amino acids. Germline assignment: CDR1 LGHNA and CDR2 YNFKEQ. The CDR3, as DNA: TGTGCCAGCAGCCAAGACCCAGGGTTCGCGGTCAATGAGCAGTTCTTC. As protein: CASSQDPGFAVNEQFF.

This clone was found once. The chain joins TRBV3-1 (or the pseudogene TRBV3-2) to TRBJ1-3, with 7 positions matching TRBD1. This CDR3 is 15 amino acids long. V was clipped by 6 bases and J by 1 base; unmatched bases: 6. Germline assignment: CDR1 LGHDT and CDR2 YNNKEL (reference sequence). For the CDR3, the DNA is TGTGCCAGCAGTTTTGACAGGGTTTCTGGAAACACCATATATTTT. Translated, it gives CASSFDRVSGNTIYF.

This clone was recorded a few times. This chain connects TRBV6-5 to TRBJ2-1; TRBD1 agrees at 12 bases. V lost 5 bases and J lost 6; bases outside the gene matches: 5. CDR3 length: 15 amino acids. Germline lookup yields CDR1 MNHEY and CDR2 SVGAGI. In DNA form, the CDR3 reads TGTGCCAGCAGTCCCGGGACAGGGGGCCGCAATGAGCAGTTCTTC. Translation: CASSPGTGGRNEQFF.

V gene TRBV6-5 combines with J gene TRBJ1-1; tentative D call: TRBD1 (6 bases). Germline loops: CDR1 MNHEY, CDR2 SVGAGI. The V gene lost 2 bases and the J gene lost 3 bases, with 10 bases spanning the gap. This CDR3 spans 14 amino acids. This CDR3 reads CASSYVGAYTEAFF. For the CDR3, the DNA is TGTGCCAGCAGTTACGTGGGGGCTTACACTGAAGCTTTCTTT.

The chain joins TRBV5-6 to TRBJ1-2, with D perhaps matching TRBD1 (5 bases). This CDR3 comprises 13 residues. V lost 4 bases, J lost 3 bases, and 10 bases lay in between. In germline, CDR1 is SGHDT, CDR2 YYEEEE. The CDR3 nucleotides are TGTGCCAGCAGCCCCGGGGGGGACTATGGCTACACCTTC. Protein sequence: CASSPGGDYGYTF.

This clone has just a few counts. This chain joins TRBV4-2 and TRBJ1-3; unclear D gene. Looked up from germline, CDR1 is LGHNA and CDR2 is YNFKEQ. The CDR3 extends over 16 amino acids. The ends were cut back, 0 bases at V and 1 base at J, with 10 bases in the middle. The CDR3 sequence: CASSQDVSESGNTIYF. The CDR3 coding sequence is TGTGCCAGCAGCCAAGATGTTTCGGAGTCTGGAAACACCATATATTTT.

This rearrangement joins TRBV5-5 to TRBJ1-1, with a tentative D call TRBD1 (6 bases). CDR3 size: 13 residues. With 4 bases removed from V and 3 bases from J, the gap between germline ends came to 10 bases. Per the germline V gene, CDR1 is SGHKS and CDR2 is YYEKEE (reference sequence). CDR3 DNA sequence: TGTGCCAGCAGCCCCCAGGGGTACACTGAAGCTTTCTTT. Its translation is CASSPQGYTEAFF. Drawing the rest from reference TRBV5-5 and TRBJ1-1, the complete variable domain is DAGVTQSPTHLIKTRGQQVTLRCSPISGHKSVSWYQQVLGQGPQFIFQYYEKEERGRGNFPDRFSARQFPNYSSELNVNALLLGDSALYLCASSPQGYTEAFFGQGTRLTVV.

The chain recombines TRBV5-6 with TRBJ2-1, with 7 bases fitting TRBD1. The CDR3 extends over 17 amino acids. Germline loops: CDR1 SGHDT, CDR2 YYEEEE. Trimming at V came to 4 bases and at J to 0 bases, leaving 10 bases not matched to a gene. CDR3 DNA: TGTGCCAGCAGCCCAAAACAGGGGCTGAGCTCCTACAATGAGCAGTTCTTC. Its translation is CASSPKQGLSSYNEQFF.

In its sample, this clone was seen once. The V gene is TRBV28, the J gene TRBJ1-2; unclear D gene. CDR1 is MDHEN, CDR2 SYDVKM, per germline. Trimming stripped 4 bases from V and 4 bases from J, with 13 bases between. This CDR3 comprises 14 residues. DNA of the CDR3: TGTGCCAGCAGTTATCAGATGGCTGGCTATGGCTACACCTTC. It translates to CASSYQMAGYGYTF.

CDR3 DNA: TGTGCCAGCTTTAGCTCGCAGGGTAATGGCTACACCTTC. Protein: CASFSSQGNGYTF. The rearrangement links TRBV18 to TRBJ1-2; D is perhaps TRBD1 (5 bases). Germline assignment: CDR1 KGHSH and CDR2 LQKENI. The ends were cut back, 7 bases at V and 6 bases at J, with 15 bases in the middle. The CDR3 loop spans 13 amino acids.

The rearrangement joins TRBV28 to TRBJ2-5, with TRBD2 matching 13 bases. The CDR3 sequence is 16 residues long. V trimming: 5 bases; J trimming: 4 bases; junction bases outside the gene matches: 7. Germline CDR1 reads MDHEN; CDR2 reads SYDVKM. CDR3 bases: TGTGCCAGCAGTCCGAGACTAGCGGGAGGCGGAGAGACCCAGTACTTC. Amino acids: CASSPRLAGGGETQYF. Full variable domain (rest looked up from reference TRBV28 and TRBJ2-5): DVKVTQSSRYLVKRTGEKVFLECVQDMDHENMFWYRQDPGLGLRLIYFSYDVKMKEKGDIPEGYSVSREKKERFSLILESASTNQTSMYLCASSPRLAGGGETQYFGPGTRLLVL.